These 13 T cell receptor beta chains share one sample of origin, sequenced in a study of blood T cells in healthy people across ages. Primed by a sample-barcoded 5' primer and a J-beta primer mix, a second PCR proceeded for 7 to 11 cycles. TCRdb itself ran the 5' RACE reads through MiXCR, one entry per CDR3 protein. The sample has hundreds of thousands of distinct CDR3 sequences, about 61% seen once. The sample was blood. The source of these receptors is a man aged 40-49 years in good health.

V gene TRBV15 combines with J gene TRBJ1-5; D possibly corresponds to TRBD1 (6 bases). CDR1 and CDR2 from the germline V gene are LNHNV and YYDKDF (reference sequence). V was clipped by 1 base and J by 5 bases, with 12 bases between them. The CDR3 is 15 amino acids. CDR3 protein: CATSRVQGLDQPQHF. CDR3 nucleotide sequence: TGTGCCACCAGCAGAGTACAGGGTTTGGATCAGCCCCAGCATTTT. The variable domain in full, completed from reference TRBV15 and TRBJ1-5, reads DAMVIQNPRYQVTQFGKPVTLSCSQTLNHNVMYWYQQKSSQAPKLLFHYYDKDFNNEADTPDNFQSRRPNTSFCFLDIRSPGLGDTAMYLCATSRVQGLDQPQHFGDGTRLSIL.

The chain combines TRBV24-1 with TRBJ1-1; the D gene is possibly TRBD1 (6 bases). The ends were cut back, 4 bases at V and 5 bases at J, with 10 bases in the middle. This CDR3 contains 13 residues. The germline V gene encodes CDR1 KGHDR and CDR2 SFDVKD. The CDR3 region is CATSDGGITEAFF. The DNA of the CDR3 is TGTGCCACCAGTGACGGGGGCATTACTGAAGCTTTCTTT.

For this clonotype: A much bigger clone sits one base away, suggesting this may be a read error. CDR3 region: CASSYSSGSSYEQFF. The CDR3 region has the DNA TGTGCCAGCAGTTACTCTAGCGGGAGCTCCTACGAGCAGTTCTTC. This chain connects TRBV6-5 to TRBJ2-7, with TRBD2 identical over 9 bases. TRBJ2-1 matches the DNA end more closely, so the J call is doubtful. The germline V gene has CDR1 MNHEY and CDR2 SVGAGI. This CDR3 has 15 amino acids.

J is TRBJ2-1 and V is TRBV12-3 or TRBV12-4; the match to TRBD1 covers 8 bases. The CDR3 is 14 amino acids. Germline trimming cut 5 bases from V and 10 bases from J; bases unmatched to any gene: 10. The CDR3: CASSELTGVTEQFF. As DNA, the CDR3 is TGTGCCAGCAGTGAACTGACAGGGGTAACGGAGCAGTTCTTC.

The CDR3 is CASSGDRDRVYNEQFF. CDR3 nucleotides: TGTGCCAGCAGTGGAGACCGGGACAGAGTCTACAATGAGCAGTTCTTC. This sequence joins TRBV12-3 or TRBV12-4 and TRBJ2-1; 7 nucleotides match TRBD1. V gave up 5 bases and J gave up 3 bases; unmatched junction bases: 10. This CDR3 contains 16 residues.

V and J are TRBV2 and TRBJ1-2, with D possibly matching TRBD1 (6 bases). The V and J ends lost 0 bases and 2 bases respectively, with 16 bases between them. CDR1 is SNHLY and CDR2 is FYNNEI in the germline V gene. This CDR3 comprises 17 residues. Written as DNA, the CDR3 is TGTGCCAGCAGTGAAGCGGGGTCAGGGGTTTGGAACTATGGCTACACCTTC. Translating it yields CASSEAGSGVWNYGYTF.

The J gene is TRBJ2-4, the V gene TRBV20-1; TRBD1 or TRBD2 may be the D gene (6 bases each). The length of the CDR3 is 14 residues. CDR1 DFQATT and CDR2 SNEGSKA come from the germline V gene (reference sequence). V shed 5 bases and J shed 6 bases, with 17 bases lying between them. DNA for the CDR3: TGCAGTGCTGAGGGGGGTCCGGGGCGAAACATTCAGTACTTC. It encodes CSAEGGPGRNIQYF.

This clonotype came up a few times. This chain connects TRBV5-1 to TRBJ1-5, with TRBD1 as a possible D gene (6 bases). This CDR3 is 13 amino acids long. CDR1 SGHRS and CDR2 YFSETQ come from the germline V gene. V was shortened by 4 bases and J by 5 bases, with 10 bases between the two germline ends. The DNA of the CDR3 is TGCGCCAGCAGCAGGGGGGCCGATCAGCCCCAGCATTTT. This codes for CASSRGADQPQHF.

Regarding this clonotype: This may arise from a read error, as a much more abundant clone is one base away. The chain recombines TRBV7-9 with TRBJ2-7; D is ambiguous. This CDR3 spans 16 amino acids. Trimming took off 5 bases at V and 0 bases at J, with 17 bases between the two ends. Germline assignment: CDR1 SEHNR and CDR2 FQNEAQ (reference sequence). The CDR3 nucleotides are TGTGCCAGCAGCATCTTTGATGGCCGTAGCTCCTACGAGCAGTACTTC. It is translated as CASSIFDGRSSYEQYF.

CDR3 sequence: CASSQKREGQPQHF. In DNA form, the CDR3 reads TGTGCCAGCAGCCAAAAACGGGAGGGTCAGCCCCAGCATTTT. V is TRBV3-1 and J is TRBJ1-5; no clear D gene. The CDR3 is 14 residues long. Germline lookup yields CDR1 LGHDT and CDR2 YNNKEL (reference sequence). Between the trimmed V and J ends, which lost 2 bases and 6 bases, there was a span of 11 bases. Looking up the rest from reference TRBV3-1 and TRBJ1-5 gives the full variable domain: DTAVSQTPKYLVTQMGNDKSIKCEQNLGHDTMYWYKQDSKKFLKIMFSYNNKELIINETVPNRFSPKSPDKAHLNLHINSLELGDSAVYFCASSQKREGQPQHFGDGTRLSIL.

The chain links TRBV6-5 to TRBJ2-7; 9 bases fit TRBD1. The CDR3 totals 16 residues. Germline CDR1 reads MNHEY; CDR2 reads SVGAGI. The ends lost 6 bases at V and 6 bases at J; junction bases unmatched: 15. The CDR3, as DNA: TGTGCCAGCAGCCCGGGTGGGACAGGGTTTCTGGGCGAGCAGTACTTC. It is translated as CASSPGGTGFLGEQYF.

V is TRBV15 and J is TRBJ1-4; D not certain. Germline lookup yields CDR1 LNHNV and CDR2 YYDKDF (reference sequence). Trimming took 8 bases from V and 7 from J, leaving 14 bases between them. CDR3 length: 13 amino acids. DNA for the CDR3: TGTGCCACCGCCCTACAGTGGAGTGAAAAACTGTTTTTT. Translated, it gives CATALQWSEKLFF.

V usage is TRBV5-1 and J usage is TRBJ2-7; D remains ambiguous. There are 14 residues in the CDR3. V lost 0 bases and J 3 bases, leaving 10 bases between the germline ends. Looked up from germline, CDR1 is SGHRS and CDR2 is YFSETQ. The DNA of the CDR3 is TGCGCCAGCAGCTTGGCACCCATCGGCTACGAGCAGTACTTC. Translating it yields CASSLAPIGYEQYF. The whole variable domain, filled in from reference TRBV5-1 and TRBJ2-7, reads KAGVTQTPRYLIKTRGQQVTLSCSPISGHRSVSWYQQTPGQGLQFLFEYFSETQRNKGNFPGRFSGRQFSNSRSEMNVSTLELGDSALYLCASSLAPIGYEQYFGPGTRLTVT.